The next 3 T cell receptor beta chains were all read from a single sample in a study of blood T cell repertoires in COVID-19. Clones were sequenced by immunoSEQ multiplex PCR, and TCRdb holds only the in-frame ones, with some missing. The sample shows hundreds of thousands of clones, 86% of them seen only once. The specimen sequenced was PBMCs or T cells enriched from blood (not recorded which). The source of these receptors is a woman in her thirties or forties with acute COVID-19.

The CDR3 protein is CSVSGGSGESYNEQFF. DNA of the CDR3: TGCAGCGTCAGTGGCGGGAGCGGGGAATCCTACAATGAGCAGTTCTTC. V and J are TRBV29-1 and TRBJ2-1, with TRBD2 matching over 7 bases. V gave up 6 bases and J gave up 1 base; unmatched junction bases: 12. Germline assignment: CDR1 SQVTM and CDR2 ANQGSEA. This CDR3 is built from 16 residues.

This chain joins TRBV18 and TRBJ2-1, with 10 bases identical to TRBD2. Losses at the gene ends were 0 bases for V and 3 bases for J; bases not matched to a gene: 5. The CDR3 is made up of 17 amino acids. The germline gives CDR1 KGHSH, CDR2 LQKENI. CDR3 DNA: TGTGCCAGCTCACCACCGGGTCTAGCGGGAGACTACAATGAGCAGTTCTTC. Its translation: CASSPPGLAGDYNEQFF.

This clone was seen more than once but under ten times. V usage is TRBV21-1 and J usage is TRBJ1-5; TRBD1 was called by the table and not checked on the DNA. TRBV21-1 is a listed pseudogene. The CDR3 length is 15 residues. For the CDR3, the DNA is TGTGCCAGCCGGGACAGGGATTTCGGGAATCAGCCCCAGCATTTT. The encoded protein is CASRDRDFGNQPQHF.